This T cell receptor beta chain was documented in a study of PD-1 blockade in classical Hodgkin lymphoma. For this clone: The antigen is not known. Other DNA sequences within the sample encode an identical CDR3.

Regarding the study as a whole: Diversity in CD4+ TCRs, unlike that measured in CD8+ TCRs, had risen significantly by C4D1. Partial responders and progressors had significantly lower baseline TCR diversity.

Produced via immunoSEQ multiplex PCR; TCRdb's table is partial and in-frame only. This table has around 25,000 clones, roughly 80% appearing once. Following autologous stem cell transplantation, relapse occurred in every patient, and exposure to brentuximab vedotin varied. Trimming at V came to 0 bases and at J to 10 bases, leaving 5 bases not matched to a gene. This CDR3 comprises 15 residues. Germline CDR1 and CDR2: SGHRS and YFSETQ. The chain uses TRBV5-1 and TRBJ1-6; TRBD1 agrees at 9 bases. The input for sequencing was peripheral blood mononuclear cells (PBMCs), taken at baseline. The TCR originated in a human donor with classical Hodgkin lymphoma. As DNA, the CDR3 is TGCGCCAGCAGCTTGGCGGGACAGGGTCGATCACCCCTCCACTTT. Translated, it gives CASSLAGQGRSPLHF.